Each of the 12 T cell receptor beta chains below was sequenced from the same sample in a study of shared clonotypes between healthy human individuals. Naive CD8 isolation took CD45RO-negative cells positively selected for CCR7 and excluded terminally differentiated effector memory CD45RA+ cells. Profiling relied on immunoSEQ multiplex PCR, and the TCRdb table lists in-frame clones only, not all of them. The sample has hundreds of thousands of clones, 92% seen once; the top ten hold roughly 24%. The material sequenced was naive CD8+ T cells sorted from blood. Receptors were obtained from a young man in good health.

V usage is TRBV6-5 and J usage is TRBJ2-3, with 9 bases lining up with TRBD2. The CDR3 totals 15 residues. From germline, CDR1 is MNHEY and CDR2 SVGAGI. V trimming: 8 bases; J trimming: 1 base; junction bases outside the gene matches: 7. This CDR3 reads CASGRLAEGTDTQYF. The CDR3, as DNA: TGTGCCAGCGGGAGACTAGCGGAAGGCACAGATACGCAGTATTTT.

The gene calls are TRBV29-1 and TRBJ2-3; TRBD2 matches 8 bases. From germline, CDR1 is SQVTM and CDR2 ANQGSEA. V lost 8 bases and J lost 4; bases outside the gene matches: 11. The CDR3 runs to 14 residues. The CDR3 DNA is TGCAGCTCTAACGGGGGGGCGATGTCAGATACGCAGTATTTT. Translation: CSSNGGAMSDTQYF.

V and J are TRBV27 and TRBJ1-1; perhaps TRBD1 as D (5 bases). This CDR3 comprises 11 residues. Trimming cost V 8 bases and J 4 bases, with 8 bases left between them. The germline CDR1 and CDR2 sequences are MNHEY and SMNVEV (reference sequence). The CDR3 DNA reads as TGTGCCAGCGTTGGGGGCACTGAAGCTTTCTTT. Translating gives CASVGGTEAFF.

This chain links TRBV10-3 with TRBJ1-2; 8 nucleotides align to TRBD1. Germline V gene data show CDR1 as ENHRY and CDR2 as SYGVKD. This CDR3 has 14 residues. The junction had 11 bases not matched to a gene; V was cut back by 6 bases and J by 8 bases. The CDR3 DNA sequence: TGTGCCATCAGGGATGGACAGGGCCTTAGGGGCTACACCTTC. Residues: CAIRDGQGLRGYTF.

The rearrangement links TRBV7-2 to TRBJ2-1; unclear D gene. Looked up from germline, CDR1 is SGHTA and CDR2 is FQGNSA. With 5 bases removed from V and 3 bases from J, the gap between germline ends came to 8 bases. This CDR3 is built from 13 residues. CDR3 nucleotides: TGTGCCAGCAGCGCCGTTGGCTACAATGAGCAGTTCTTC. It is translated as CASSAVGYNEQFF. The variable domain in full, with the rest retrieved from reference TRBV7-2 and TRBJ2-1, is GAGVSQSPSNKVTEKGKDVELRCDPISGHTALYWYRQSLGQGLEFLIYFQGNSAPDKSGLPSDRFSAERTGGSVSTLTIQRTQQEDSAVYLCASSAVGYNEQFFGPGTRLTVL.

This chain links TRBV19 with TRBJ2-3, with 7 bases that match TRBD1. This CDR3 region has 15 residues. The V and J ends lost 3 bases and 5 bases, in that order; junction bases with no gene match: 8. Germline V gene sequence: CDR1 LNHDA, CDR2 SQIVND (reference sequence). In DNA, the CDR3 is TGTGCCAGTAGTATCACAGGCCCAGGGGGAGATACGCAGTATTTT. Protein product: CASSITGPGGDTQYF.

This rearrangement joins TRBV13 to TRBJ1-3; TRBD1 aligns across 7 bases. The V gene end was trimmed by 5 bases and the J gene end by 1 base; junction bases not matched to a gene: 2. CDR1 is PRHDT, CDR2 FYEKMQ, per germline (reference sequence). This CDR3 is built from 14 residues. CDR3 in amino acids: CASSHRGSGNTIYF. The CDR3 coding sequence is TGTGCCAGCAGCCACAGGGGTTCTGGAAACACCATATATTTT.

This chain joins TRBV19 and TRBJ2-1; D uncertain. Trimming took off 5 bases at V and 0 bases at J, with 11 bases between the two ends. The CDR3 covers 15 residues. Per germline, CDR1 LNHDA and CDR2 SQIVND (reference sequence). The CDR3 is CASSLDPLSYNEQFF. As DNA, the CDR3 is TGTGCCAGTAGTCTCGACCCCCTCTCCTACAATGAGCAGTTCTTC.

This clone is a singleton in its sample. The junction and the germline gene differ at one end; a read error may be behind it. The chain is built from TRBV20-1 and TRBJ2-7; D gene unclear. Germline CDR1 is DFQATT and CDR2 is SNEGSKA (reference sequence). The CDR3 length is 11 residues. The CDR3 loop reads CSARKDYEQYF. The CDR3 DNA is TGCAGCGCTAGAAAGGACTACGAGCAGTACTTC.

The chain uses TRBV4-2 and TRBJ1-1; D might be TRBD1 (6 bases). Germline CDR1 reads LGHNA; CDR2 reads YNFKEQ. The CDR3 extends over 18 amino acids. V dropped 2 bases and J dropped 0 bases, with 19 bases sitting between them. CDR3 loop: CASSQPLGGDRMNTEAFF. The CDR3 DNA is TGTGCCAGCAGCCAACCCTTGGGGGGAGACAGGATGAACACTGAAGCTTTCTTT.

CDR3 DNA: TGTGCCAGCAGCGTCCAAGTCCAGGGAGGGAATGAGCAGTTCTTC. Encoded protein: CASSVQVQGGNEQFF. The rearrangement joins TRBV9 to TRBJ2-1; TRBD2 matches at 7 bases. V lost 2 bases to trimming and J lost 7 bases; unmatched junction nucleotides: 9. There are 15 residues in the CDR3. Germline-derived CDR1 and CDR2 are SGDLS and YYNGEE.

This chain joins TRBV4-3 and TRBJ1-5; tentative D call: TRBD1 (5 bases). Germline V gene sequence: CDR1 LGHNA, CDR2 YSLEER. Deletions cut 0 bases from V and 7 bases from J, with 13 bases between. This CDR3 has 15 residues. The DNA for the CDR3 is TGCGCCAGCAGCCAAGATAGGCAGGGAGGCCAGCCCCAGCATTTT. This sequence encodes CASSQDRQGGQPQHF.